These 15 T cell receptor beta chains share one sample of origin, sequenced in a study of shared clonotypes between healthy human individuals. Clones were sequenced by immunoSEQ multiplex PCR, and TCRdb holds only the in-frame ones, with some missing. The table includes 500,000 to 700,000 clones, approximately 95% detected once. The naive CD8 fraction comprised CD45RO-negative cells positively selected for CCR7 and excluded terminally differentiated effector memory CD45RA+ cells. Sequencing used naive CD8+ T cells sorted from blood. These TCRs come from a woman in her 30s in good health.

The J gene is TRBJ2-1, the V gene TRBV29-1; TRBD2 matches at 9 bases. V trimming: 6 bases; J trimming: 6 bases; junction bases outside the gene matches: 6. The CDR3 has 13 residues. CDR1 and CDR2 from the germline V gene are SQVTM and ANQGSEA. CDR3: CSVSAGGGNEQFF. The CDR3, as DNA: TGCAGCGTATCAGCGGGAGGAGGCAATGAGCAGTTCTTC.

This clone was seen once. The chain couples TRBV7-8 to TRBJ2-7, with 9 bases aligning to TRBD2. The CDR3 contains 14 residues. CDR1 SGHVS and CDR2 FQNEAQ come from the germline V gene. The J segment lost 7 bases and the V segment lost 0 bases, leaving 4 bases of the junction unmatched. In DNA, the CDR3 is TGTGCCAGCAGCTTAGCAGCGGGAGGCGGTGAGCAGTACTTC. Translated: CASSLAAGGGEQYF.

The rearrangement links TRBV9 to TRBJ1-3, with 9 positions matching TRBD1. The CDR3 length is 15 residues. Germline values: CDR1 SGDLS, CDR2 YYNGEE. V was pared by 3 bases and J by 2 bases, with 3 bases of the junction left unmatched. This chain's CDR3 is CASSEQGAPGNTIYF. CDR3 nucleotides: TGTGCCAGCAGCGAACAGGGGGCACCTGGAAACACCATATATTTT.

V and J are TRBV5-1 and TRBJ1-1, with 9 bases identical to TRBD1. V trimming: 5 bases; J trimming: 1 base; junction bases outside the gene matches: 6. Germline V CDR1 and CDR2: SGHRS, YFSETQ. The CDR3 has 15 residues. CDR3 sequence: CASREWDRANTEAFF. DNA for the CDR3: TGCGCCAGCAGGGAGTGGGACAGGGCGAACACTGAAGCTTTCTTT.

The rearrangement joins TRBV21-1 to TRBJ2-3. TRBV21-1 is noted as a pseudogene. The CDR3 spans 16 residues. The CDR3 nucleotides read TGTGCCAGCAGCTCCCGTCCTGAGCGGCGCCGGGGCTCGCAGTATTTT. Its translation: CASSSRPERRRGSQYF.

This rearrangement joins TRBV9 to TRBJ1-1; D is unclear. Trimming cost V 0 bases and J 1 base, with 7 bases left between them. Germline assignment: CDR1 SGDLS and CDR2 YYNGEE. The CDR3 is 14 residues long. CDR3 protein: CASSVVWQNTEAFF. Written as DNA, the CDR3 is TGTGCCAGCAGCGTAGTTTGGCAGAACACTGAAGCTTTCTTT.

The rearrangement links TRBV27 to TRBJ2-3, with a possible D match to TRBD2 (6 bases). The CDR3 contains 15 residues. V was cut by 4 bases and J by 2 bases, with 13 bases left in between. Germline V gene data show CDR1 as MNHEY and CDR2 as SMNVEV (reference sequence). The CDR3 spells CASSSWTGDTDTQYF. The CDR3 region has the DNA TGTGCCAGCAGTTCCTGGACGGGAGACACAGATACGCAGTATTTT.

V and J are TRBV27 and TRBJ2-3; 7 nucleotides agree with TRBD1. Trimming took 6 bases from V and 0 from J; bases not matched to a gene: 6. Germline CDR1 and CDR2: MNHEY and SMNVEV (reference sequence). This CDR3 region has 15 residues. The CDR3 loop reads CASRTTGLSTDTQYF. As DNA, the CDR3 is TGTGCCAGCAGGACGACAGGGCTCAGCACAGATACGCAGTATTTT.

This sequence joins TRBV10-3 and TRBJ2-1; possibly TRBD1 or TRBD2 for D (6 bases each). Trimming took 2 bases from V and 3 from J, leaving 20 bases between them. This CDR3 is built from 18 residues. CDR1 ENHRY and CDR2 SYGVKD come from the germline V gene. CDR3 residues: CAISEPVEGGQVYNEQFF. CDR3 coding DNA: TGTGCCATCAGTGAGCCAGTGGAGGGGGGCCAAGTCTACAATGAGCAGTTCTTC.

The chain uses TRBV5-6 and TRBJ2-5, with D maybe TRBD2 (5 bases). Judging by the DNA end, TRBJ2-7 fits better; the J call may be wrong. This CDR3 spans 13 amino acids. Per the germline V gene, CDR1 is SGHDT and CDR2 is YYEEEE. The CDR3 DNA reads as TGTGCCAGCAGCTTAGTACGGGAATACGAGCAGTACTTC. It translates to CASSLVREYEQYF.

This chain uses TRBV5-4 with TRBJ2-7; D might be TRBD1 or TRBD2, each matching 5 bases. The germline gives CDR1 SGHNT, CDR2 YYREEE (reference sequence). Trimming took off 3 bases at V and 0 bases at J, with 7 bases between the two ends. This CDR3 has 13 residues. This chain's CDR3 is CASSSGLSYEQYF. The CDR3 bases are TGTGCCAGCAGCTCGGGGCTCTCCTACGAGCAGTACTTC.

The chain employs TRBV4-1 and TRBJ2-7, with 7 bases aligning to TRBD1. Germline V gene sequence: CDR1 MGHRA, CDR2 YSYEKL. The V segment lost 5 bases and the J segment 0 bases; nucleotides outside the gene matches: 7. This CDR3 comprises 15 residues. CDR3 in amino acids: CASSATGKSSYEQYF. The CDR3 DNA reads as TGCGCCAGCAGCGCGACAGGGAAGAGCTCCTACGAGCAGTACTTC.

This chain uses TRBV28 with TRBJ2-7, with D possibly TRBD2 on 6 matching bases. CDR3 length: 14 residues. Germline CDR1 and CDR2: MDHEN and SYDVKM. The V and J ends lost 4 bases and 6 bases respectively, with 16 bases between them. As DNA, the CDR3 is TGTGCCAGCAGTTCCTCCGGGGGTCCCCTCGAGCAGTACTTC. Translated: CASSSSGGPLEQYF.

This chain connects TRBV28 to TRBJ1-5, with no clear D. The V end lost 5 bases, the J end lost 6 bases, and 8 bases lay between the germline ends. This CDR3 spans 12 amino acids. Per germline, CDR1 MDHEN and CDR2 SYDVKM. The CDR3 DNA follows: TGTGCCAGCAGTAACGGCGTTCAGCCCCAGCATTTT. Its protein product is CASSNGVQPQHF.

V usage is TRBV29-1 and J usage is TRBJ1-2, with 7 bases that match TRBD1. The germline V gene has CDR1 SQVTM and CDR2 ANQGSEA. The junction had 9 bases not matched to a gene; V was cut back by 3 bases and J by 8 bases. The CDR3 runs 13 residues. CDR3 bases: TGCAGCGTTGATTCGACAGGGTATTGGGGCTACACCTTC. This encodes CSVDSTGYWGYTF.